This entry concerns a single T cell receptor (beta chain). Generated by immunoSEQ multiplex PCR, the TCRdb table keeps only in-frame clones and is missing some. This repertoire shows 140,000 to 150,000 clones, roughly 79% found once; its top ten account for about 7.5%. The data are from a study of blood T cell repertoires in COVID-19. The CDR3 contains 19 residues. Per the germline V gene, CDR1 is MRHNA and CDR2 is SNTAGT. Trimming took 2 bases from V and 1 from J, leaving 23 bases between them. Sequencing was performed on peripheral blood. The gene calls are TRBV6-4 and TRBJ2-5, with D maybe TRBD1 (6 bases). This TCR was sampled from a human donor in a cohort sampled during active COVID-19. CDR3 nucleotide sequence: TGTGCCAGCAGTGACCCGGGACAAGGACCAAGGGGGATCCAAGAGACCCAGTACTTC. Its protein is CASSDPGQGPRGIQETQYF.